This T cell receptor beta chain was recorded in a study of shared clonotypes between healthy human individuals. Study background: There were three CD4 naive, three CD4 memory, two CD8 naive and one CD8 memory plates per donor.

CDR1 and CDR2 from the germline V gene are SGHAT and FQNNGV. V lost 5 bases and J 0 bases, leaving 16 bases between the germline ends. The CDR3 is made up of 16 amino acids. Profiled with immunoSEQ multiplex PCR; TCRdb holds only in-frame clones, not every one. The sample has about 690,000 clones, about 90% seen once. Researchers reported that CD8 memory united CD45RO+ cells with CCR7-negative CD45RA+ TemRA cells. The V gene is TRBV11-2, the J gene TRBJ1-1; D is uncertain. The clonotype comes from a man aged 18 to 35 in good health. Some clones in this sample may be carry-over from other donors' samples. Specimen: memory CD8+ T cells from PBMCs. The subset: CD45RO+ cells pooled with CCR7-negative TemRA cells. The chain's CDR3 is CASSPPPGDMNTEAFF. The CDR3 DNA is TGTGCCAGCAGCCCTCCCCCTGGCGACATGAACACTGAAGCTTTCTTT.